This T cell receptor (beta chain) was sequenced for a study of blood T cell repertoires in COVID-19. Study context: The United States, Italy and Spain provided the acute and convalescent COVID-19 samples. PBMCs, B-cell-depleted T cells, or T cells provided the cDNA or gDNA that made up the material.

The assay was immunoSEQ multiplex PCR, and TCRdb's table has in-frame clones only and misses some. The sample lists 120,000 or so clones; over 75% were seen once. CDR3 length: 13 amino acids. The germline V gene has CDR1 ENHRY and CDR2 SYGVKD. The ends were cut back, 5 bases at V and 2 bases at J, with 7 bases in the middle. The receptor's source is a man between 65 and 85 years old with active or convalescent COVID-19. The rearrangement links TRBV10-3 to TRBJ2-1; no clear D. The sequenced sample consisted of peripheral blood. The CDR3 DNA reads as TGTGCCATCAGTCTAGGTACCTACAATGAGCAGTTCTTC. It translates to CAISLGTYNEQFF.